The rows below give T cell receptor beta chains drawn from one sample of a study of Graves' ophthalmopathy and Graves' hyperthyroidism. TCRdb itself ran the multiplex PCR reads through MiXCR, one entry per CDR3 protein. In the table there are 400,000 to 450,000 distinct CDR3 sequences, 21% of which are singletons. Sample: peripheral blood. The receptors derive from a woman aged 18-29 years with stable Graves' hyperthyroidism. Each CDR3 is given with its conserved first and last residue. The D gene is left open where the match is weak. Part of the rows lack a size; the others show once, few, many or a class for expanded clones.

CDR3aa	CDR3nt	abundance	v_gene	j_gene	d_gene
CASNRQGYTEAFF	TGTGCCAGCAACCGACAGGGGTACACTGAAGCTTTCTTT	NA	TRBV28	TRBJ1-1	TRBD1
CASGDSNQPQHF	TGTGCCAGCGGGGACAGTAATCAGCCCCAGCATTTT	many	TRBV7-2	TRBJ1-5	TRBD1
CSVGGQGAVGELFF	TGCAGCGTCGGGGGGCAGGGGGCCGTCGGGGAGCTGTTTTTT	many	TRBV29-1	TRBJ2-2	NA
CASSLLSTYEQYF	TGCGCCAGCAGCCTCCTTAGTACCTACGAGCAGTACTTC	few	TRBV4-1	TRBJ2-7	NA
CSAAPLVLGEQYF	TGCAGTGCTGCCCCCCTGGTCTTGGGGGAGCAGTACTTC	many	TRBV20-1	TRBJ2-7	NA
CASSTRPGPSYEQYF	TGTGCCAGCAGCACGAGACCGGGACCCTCCTACGAGCAGTACTTC	many	TRBV7-3	TRBJ2-7	NA
CSARELLAGRYEQYF	TGCAGTGCTAGAGAACTACTAGCGGGAAGGTACGAGCAGTACTTC	NA	TRBV20-1	TRBJ2-7	TRBD2
CSAPIGLPNYGYTF	TGCAGTGCTCCTATAGGTCTCCCCAACTATGGCTACACCTTC	many	TRBV20-1	TRBJ1-2	NA
CASSLTDYGTEAFF	TGTGCCAGCAGCTTAACAGATTACGGCACTGAAGCTTTCTTT	NA	TRBV7-3	TRBJ1-1	NA
CASSLLPGRKNTEAFF	TGTGCCAGCAGCTTATTACCCGGACGGAAGAACACTGAAGCTTTCTTT	few	TRBV11-2	TRBJ1-1	NA
CATSDTTSGRPYEQYF	TGTGCCACCAGTGACACGACTAGCGGGAGACCCTACGAGCAGTACTTC	many	TRBV24-1	TRBJ2-7	TRBD2
CASTDPLRIEQYF	TGTGCCAGCACCGACCCCCTTAGAATAGAGCAGTACTTC	NA	TRBV6-1	TRBJ2-7	NA
CASSGRGRGNQPQHF	TGTGCCAGCAGCGGACGGGGCCGAGGGAATCAGCCCCAGCATTTT	NA	TRBV28	TRBJ1-5	NA
CASSQATPTGTVITF	TGTGCCAGCAGCCAAGCCACTCCAACCGGGACGGTGATTACCTTC	NA	TRBV4-2	TRBJ1-2	NA
CASSYGTSGRRETQYF	TGTGCCAGCAGTTACGGGACTAGCGGGAGAAGAGAGACCCAGTACTTC	many	TRBV6-2/TRBV6-3	TRBJ2-5	TRBD2
CASALDRDSNQPQHF	TGTGCTAGTGCCCTGGACAGGGATAGCAATCAGCCCCAGCATTTT	NA	TRBV12-5	TRBJ1-5	TRBD1
CASRSGTVPYEQYF	TGTGCCAGCAGGTCCGGGACGGTCCCCTACGAGCAGTACTTC	many	TRBV6-5	TRBJ2-7	NA
CASSPSGGRSSYEQYF	TGTGCCAGCAGTCCTTCGGGCGGGAGAAGTTCCTACGAGCAGTACTTC	many	TRBV11-1	TRBJ2-7	TRBD2
CASSQGTGGSSYEQYF	TGTGCCAGCAGCCAAGGGACAGGGGGGTCCTCCTACGAGCAGTACTTC	NA	TRBV3-1	TRBJ2-7	TRBD1
CSARGTGPSPYEQYF	TGCAGTGCTAGAGGTACGGGACCCAGCCCCTACGAGCAGTACTTC	many	TRBV20-1	TRBJ2-7	NA
CASKGQNNQPQHF	TGTGCCAGCAAAGGCCAAAACAATCAGCCCCAGCATTTT	few	TRBV28	TRBJ1-5	NA
CASSLGREQPQHF	TGTGCCAGCAGTTTAGGCAGGGAGCAGCCCCAGCATTTT	many	TRBV12-3/TRBV12-4	TRBJ1-5	NA
CASSYSPRDEQYF	TGTGCCAGCAGTTACTCCCCGAGAGACGAGCAGTACTTC	few	TRBV6-2/TRBV6-3	TRBJ2-7	NA
CASSSTGGSRNSPLHF	TGTGCCAGCAGTTCGACGGGGGGCAGTAGGAATTCACCCCTCCACTTT	NA	TRBV6-5	TRBJ1-6	NA
CATSDQTTGAYGYTF	TGTGCCACCAGTGACCAGACGACAGGAGCCTATGGCTACACCTTC	many	TRBV24-1	TRBJ1-2	NA
CASSSSWITGTRLNTEAFF	TGTGCCAGCAGTTCAAGTTGGATTACCGGGACCCGACTGAACACTGAAGCTTTCTTT	many	TRBV28	TRBJ1-1	NA
CSAVMAGLADHSGANVLTF	TGCAGTGCTGTAATGGCGGGACTAGCGGACCACTCTGGGGCCAACGTCCTGACTTTC	many	TRBV20-1	TRBJ2-6	TRBD2
CASSLLSGKNIQYF	TGTGCCAGCAGTTTATTGTCCGGAAAAAACATTCAGTACTTC	NA	TRBV28	TRBJ2-4	NA
CASSLSGLGGQRGEAFF	TGTGCCAGCAGTTTATCGGGTCTCGGGGGGCAGCGGGGTGAAGCTTTCTTT	many	TRBV28	TRBJ1-1	NA
CASRDSRNEAFF	TGTGCCAGCAGGGACAGCCGTAATGAAGCTTTCTTT	many	TRBV27	TRBJ1-1	NA
CATSRTSGSLITGELFF	TGTGCCACCAGCCGGACTAGCGGGAGCCTCATCACCGGGGAGCTGTTTTTT	many	TRBV15	TRBJ2-2	TRBD2
CASSGTGGAGELFF	TGTGCCAGCAGCGGGACAGGGGGCGCCGGGGAGCTGTTTTTT	NA	TRBV6-1	TRBJ2-2	TRBD1
CASSGAGEGETQYF	TGTGCCAGCAGTGGAGCGGGAGAGGGGGAGACCCAGTACTTC	many	TRBV6-1	TRBJ2-5	TRBD2
CASSFGTGYGYTF	TGTGCCAGCAGCTTCGGGACGGGCTATGGCTACACCTTC	many	TRBV7-2	TRBJ1-2	NA
CASKIRSVNRELFF	TGTGCCAGCAAAATCCGGTCCGTGAACCGGGAGCTGTTTTTT	NA	TRBV12-3/TRBV12-4	TRBJ2-2	NA
CASSNGDEGLYF	TGTGCCAGCAGCAACGGCGACGAGGGCCTGTACTTC	many	TRBV7-9	TRBJ2-5	NA
CASGGFRVQPQHF	TGTGCCAGCGGGGGATTCAGGGTCCAGCCCCAGCATTTT	many	TRBV2	TRBJ1-5	NA
CAWTAEPGLNSYEQYF	TGTGCCTGGACGGCGGAACCGGGACTGAATTCCTACGAGCAGTACTTC	NA	TRBV30	TRBJ2-7	NA
CASRVSYEQYF	TGTGCCAGCAGGGTCTCCTACGAGCAGTACTTC	many	TRBV2	TRBJ2-7	NA
CSALAGQGAKKNTYEQYF	TGCAGTGCTCTTGCCGGACAGGGGGCCAAAAAGAATACCTACGAGCAGTACTTC	NA	TRBV20-1	TRBJ2-7	TRBD1
CASSPGAGDTEAFF	TGTGCCAGTAGCCCGGGTGCAGGGGACACTGAAGCTTTCTTT	many	TRBV19	TRBJ1-1	NA
CASSYARTSGSSYEQYF	TGTGCCAGCAGTTACGCGAGGACTAGCGGGAGCTCCTACGAGCAGTACTTC	many	TRBV6-5	TRBJ2-7	TRBD2
CASSDGASAKNIQYF	TGTGCCAGCAGTGATGGGGCTTCGGCCAAAAACATTCAGTACTTC	many	TRBV2	TRBJ2-4	NA
CATSDSRGGFGYTF	TGTGCCACCAGTGATTCCCGGGGGGGGTTCGGCTACACCTTC	many	TRBV24-1	TRBJ1-2	NA
CASRGQGGLTEAFF	TGCGCCAGCCGTGGGCAGGGCGGACTCACTGAAGCTTTCTTT	NA	TRBV5-1	TRBJ1-1	NA
CASSTRGPPYEQYF	TGTGCCAGCAGTACCAGGGGGCCACCCTACGAGCAGTACTTC	many	TRBV27	TRBJ2-7	TRBD1
CASSLGAGPKNIQYF	TGTGCCAGCAGCTTAGGGGCGGGACCCAAAAACATTCAGTACTTC	many	TRBV7-2	TRBJ2-4	NA
CASSSDRGLGSPLHF	TGTGCCAGCAGTTCGGACAGGGGGCTCGGTTCACCCCTCCACTTT	many	TRBV12-3/TRBV12-4	TRBJ1-6	TRBD1
CSARDSPWGEQETQYF	TGCAGTGCTAGAGACTCCCCCTGGGGGGAACAAGAGACCCAGTACTTC	many	TRBV20-1	TRBJ2-5	NA
CASSHRTDYEQYF	TGTGCCAGCAGCCACCGGACAGATTACGAGCAGTACTTC	many	TRBV7-2	TRBJ2-7	NA
CSASRNPEAFF	TGCAGTGCTAGCCGTAACCCTGAAGCTTTCTTT	many	TRBV20-1	TRBJ1-1	NA
CASSPRGSSGNTIYF	TGTGCCAGCAGCCCTCGGGGAAGCTCTGGAAACACCATATATTTT	many	TRBV11-2	TRBJ1-3	NA